Each of the 32 T cell receptor beta chains below was sequenced from the same sample in a study of T cells in Graves' hyperthyroidism and ophthalmopathy. Regions amplified from RNA transcripts were the TCR beta CDR3 regions. Primed by the HTBI set, a first-round RT-PCR was run on the TCR CDR3. TCRdb passed the multiplex PCR reads through MiXCR, listing each CDR3 protein once. The sample contains over 400,000 distinct CDR3 sequences, about 15% of which appear only once. The sequenced sample was blood. These TCRs come from a man younger than 35 with Graves' ophthalmopathy.

The chain couples TRBV24-1 to TRBJ2-2; no firm D call. Germline lookup yields CDR1 KGHDR and CDR2 SFDVKD. V was cut by 4 bases and J by 1 base, with 3 bases left in between. The CDR3 contains 13 residues. CDR3 region: CATSEQNTGELFF. CDR3 DNA sequence: TGTGCCACCAGTGAACAGAACACCGGGGAGCTGTTTTTT.

Comment on this clonotype: An end of the junction differs from the germline gene, which may be a read error. The rearrangement joins TRBV7-9 to TRBJ1-1; D gene ambiguous. The CDR3 length is 15 residues. Germline CDR1 reads SEHNR; CDR2 reads FQNEAQ (reference sequence). The CDR3 sequence: CAGSLDSLRGTEAFF. CDR3 in DNA: TGTGCCGGCAGCTTAGATAGTCTCCGCGGCACTGAAGCTTTCTTT.

In its sample, this clonotype was seen many times. The chain joins TRBV6-5 to TRBJ2-5, with D tentatively TRBD1 or TRBD2 (6 bases each). Germline CDR1 is MNHEY and CDR2 is SVGAGI. Between the trimmed V and J ends, which lost 2 bases and 4 bases, there was a span of 14 bases. The CDR3 covers 15 residues. CDR3 in DNA: TGTGCCAGCAGTTACGCAGGGGAGGATCGAGAGACCCAGTACTTC. It translates to CASSYAGEDRETQYF.

In this sample, this clonotype turned up a few times. The genes are TRBV3-1 and TRBJ1-6; D not resolved. This CDR3 has 14 residues. Trimming removed 0 bases from V and 7 bases from J, with 7 bases in between. Germline CDR1 reads LGHDT; CDR2 reads YNNKEL (reference sequence). This CDR3 is CASSQDRPNSPLHF. The CDR3 coding sequence is TGTGCCAGCAGCCAAGACAGGCCAAATTCACCCCTCCACTTT.

The genes are TRBV19 and TRBJ1-1; D is possibly TRBD1 (6 bases). The CDR3 runs to 14 residues. Germline CDR1 LNHDA, CDR2 SQIVND (reference sequence). The ends were cut back, 4 bases at V and 1 base at J, with 10 bases in the middle. The CDR3 sequence is CASSTRGQNTEAFF. In DNA form, the CDR3 reads TGTGCCAGTAGTACCAGGGGCCAGAACACTGAAGCTTTCTTT.

This clonotype was counted at least ten times. The rearrangement uses TRBV6-1 and TRBJ1-2; D may be TRBD1 (5 bases). Trimming shortened V by 5 bases and J by 1 base, and 20 bases separated the two germline ends. CDR1 is MNHNS, CDR2 SASEGT, per germline. The CDR3 contains 17 residues. DNA of the CDR3: TGTGCCAGCAGTATGGGATACAGGAGAGAATTTAACTATGGCTACACCTTC. Protein product: CASSMGYRREFNYGYTF.

This clonotype appeared many times. This chain joins TRBV5-6 and TRBJ2-7; D remains unclear. Germline V gene lookup returns CDR1 SGHDT and CDR2 YYEEEE. Trimming took 0 bases from V and 2 from J, leaving 9 bases between them. The CDR3 loop spans 14 amino acids. This CDR3 is CASSLEGSAYEQYF. The CDR3 nucleotides are TGTGCCAGCAGCTTGGAAGGGTCGGCCTACGAGCAGTACTTC.

This clonotype was recorded only once. This could be a read error, since a much larger clone is one nucleotide away. The genes are TRBV28 and TRBJ2-1; TRBD1 agrees at 7 bases. V shed 5 bases and J 8 bases; nucleotides not matched to a gene: 3. The CDR3 contains 12 residues. CDR1 is MDHEN, CDR2 SYDVKM, per germline. The CDR3 DNA follows: TGTGCCAGCAGTAACAGGGGCTATGAGCAGTTCTTC. It codes for CASSNRGYEQFF.

Many counts were recorded for this clonotype. CDR3 sequence (DNA): TGTGCCACCAGTGATGCGGCTAGCGGGAGCTCCTACAATGAGCAGTTCTTC. It codes for CATSDAASGSSYNEQFF. J is TRBJ2-1 and V is TRBV24-1; 10 bases align to TRBD2. V lost 3 bases to trimming and J lost 0 bases; unmatched junction nucleotides: 4. Germline CDR1 is KGHDR and CDR2 is SFDVKD. The CDR3 spans 17 residues.

For this clonotype: Being one base from a much bigger clone, this may be a read error. J is TRBJ2-3 and V is TRBV14; no clear D. The end of the DNA is better explained by TRBJ1-5, so the J call may be wrong. The CDR3 extends over 16 amino acids. Germline V CDR1 and CDR2: SGHDN, FVKESK. In nucleotides, the CDR3 is TGTGCCAGCAGCCAAGATAGGCAGCCTAGCACAGATACGCAGCATTTT. Its protein is CASSQDRQPSTDTQHF.

This clonotype occurred many times. The rearrangement uses TRBV5-1 and TRBJ1-1; no definite D call. There are 15 residues in the CDR3. V was shortened by 0 bases and J by 1 base, with 10 bases between the two germline ends. Per the germline V gene, CDR1 is SGHRS and CDR2 is YFSETQ. DNA for the CDR3: TGCGCCAGCAGCTTGGTGGGCACTACGAACACTGAAGCTTTCTTT. Translation gives CASSLVGTTNTEAFF.

This clonotype was seen a single time. A much larger clone is a single base away; this may be a read error. The V call is TRBV5-6, the J call TRBJ1-2; tentative D call: TRBD1 (5 bases). Germline assignment: CDR1 SGHDT and CDR2 YYEEEE. This CDR3 spans 14 amino acids. The DNA of the CDR3 is TGTGCCAGCAGCCCCGGACCAGGGAACTATGGCTGCACCTTC. Translating it yields CASSPGPGNYGCTF.

This clonotype was seen at least ten times. This chain joins TRBV7-9 and TRBJ2-1, with D maybe TRBD2 (6 bases). Trimming took 3 bases from V and 5 from J, leaving 14 bases between them. The germline V gene has CDR1 SEHNR and CDR2 FQNEAQ (reference sequence). The CDR3 totals 15 residues. DNA for the CDR3: TGTGCCAGCAGCTTCGGAGGGGACGGCCACAATGAGCAGTTCTTC. The encoded protein is CASSFGGDGHNEQFF.

This clonotype was counted a few times. V and J are TRBV5-6 and TRBJ2-1, with D possibly TRBD2 on 6 matching bases. Germline CDR1 reads SGHDT; CDR2 reads YYEEEE. V gave up 3 bases and J gave up 10 bases, with 14 bases separating them. The CDR3 has 13 residues. CDR3 loop: CASSSTGLNEQFF. The CDR3 bases are TGTGCCAGCAGCTCTACGGGACTTAACGAGCAGTTCTTC.

This clonotype showed up many times. The chain is built from TRBV20-1 and TRBJ2-7, with D uncertain. The CDR3 is made up of 14 amino acids. Germline CDR1 is DFQATT and CDR2 is SNEGSKA (reference sequence). Trimming removed 0 bases at V and 2 bases at J, with 11 bases between. Here the CDR3 reads CSARETPEPYEQYF. The DNA of the CDR3 is TGCAGTGCTAGAGAAACGCCAGAACCCTACGAGCAGTACTTC.

This clonotype occurred many times. The chain combines TRBV28 with TRBJ2-2; D gene uncertain. The CDR3 sequence is 14 residues long. The V and J ends lost 5 bases and 2 bases respectively, with 9 bases between them. Per germline, CDR1 MDHEN and CDR2 SYDVKM. CDR3 coding DNA: TGTGCCAGCAGTAGGGTTCGAAACACCGGGGAGCTGTTTTTT. As protein: CASSRVRNTGELFF.

On this clonotype itself: A read error may explain this, as a much larger clone is one base away. The chain carries TRBV4-1 and TRBJ2-5, with a possible D match to TRBD1 (5 bases). Germline CDR1 reads MGHRA; CDR2 reads YSYEKL. The V and J ends lost 2 bases and 6 bases respectively, with 13 bases between them. The CDR3 spans 14 residues. The CDR3 loop is CASSQKGQGKTQYF. The CDR3 DNA is TGCGCCAGCAGCCAAAAAGGGCAGGGTAAGACCCAGTACTTC.

This rearrangement joins TRBV7-9 to TRBJ2-3; 7 bases line up with TRBD2. The CDR3 spans 16 residues. The trim removed 1 base at V and 0 bases at J, leaving 4 bases unmatched. Per the germline V gene, CDR1 is SEHNR and CDR2 is FQNEAQ (reference sequence). The CDR3 protein is CASSLGERGSTDTQYF. Written as DNA, the CDR3 is TGTGCCAGCAGCTTAGGGGAGCGGGGTAGCACAGATACGCAGTATTTT.

The table lists this clonotype with many counts. The chain couples TRBV2 to TRBJ1-6; D unresolved. Trimming stripped 5 bases from V and 8 bases from J, with 16 bases between. Germline values: CDR1 SNHLY, CDR2 FYNNEI. The CDR3 is made up of 15 amino acids. CDR3 DNA sequence: TGTGCCAGCAGTCCCGGCCTATCGGAATATTCACCCCTCCACTTT. The encoded protein is CASSPGLSEYSPLHF.

This clonotype has at least ten counts. The genes are TRBV6-5 and TRBJ1-1; D might be TRBD1 (5 bases). Trimming took 2 bases from V and 1 from J, leaving 11 bases between them. Germline CDR1 reads MNHEY; CDR2 reads SVGAGI. The CDR3 extends over 15 amino acids. This chain's CDR3 is CASSYLGTGNTEAFF. CDR3 coding DNA: TGTGCCAGCAGTTACCTCGGGACGGGGAACACTGAAGCTTTCTTT.

This clonotype was observed a few times. V usage is TRBV6-1 and J usage is TRBJ1-5, with TRBD1 matching 7 bases. After removal of 8 bases from V and 0 bases from J, the junction contained 7 bases not matched to a gene. The CDR3 covers 15 residues. The germline CDR1 and CDR2 sequences are MNHNS and SASEGT. The CDR3 protein is CASCQGGYSNQPQHF. Here the CDR3 DNA reads TGTGCCAGCTGCCAGGGGGGGTATAGCAATCAGCCCCAGCATTTT.

This clonotype was counted between two and nine times. A much larger clone differs by one base, so this may be a read error. This chain uses TRBV20-1 with TRBJ2-5, with 8 bases matching TRBD1. Germline V gives CDR1 DFQATT, CDR2 SNEGSKA (reference sequence). The CDR3 contains 11 residues. V lost 7 bases, J lost 2 bases, and 0 bases stayed unmatched. CDR3 in DNA: TGCAGTGGGACAGGGCAAGAGACCCAGTACTTC. It codes for CSGTGQETQYF.

A note on this clonotype: The germline gene is not matched at one end of the junction; a read error may be the cause. In DNA form, the CDR3 reads TGTGCCAGCAGCTTCAAACTTAGCGGGGGAGGGGAGACCCAGCACTTC. It specifies CASSFKLSGGGETQHF. This sequence joins TRBV5-4 and TRBJ2-5; TRBD2 matches 9 bases. CDR1 is SGHNT, CDR2 YYREEE, per germline (reference sequence). CDR3 length: 16 amino acids.

This clonotype was detected many times. The chain uses TRBV20-1 and TRBJ2-5; perhaps TRBD2 as D (6 bases). The germline V gene has CDR1 DFQATT and CDR2 SNEGSKA (reference sequence). This CDR3 region has 11 residues. CDR3 region: CSHRERETQYF. CDR3 nucleotides: TGCTCTCATCGGGAGAGAGAGACCCAGTACTTC.

This clonotype was counted at least ten times. V usage is TRBV6-1 and J usage is TRBJ1-1; TRBD1 aligns across 7 bases. The CDR3 totals 18 residues. V lost 7 bases, J lost 7 bases, and 24 bases stayed unmatched. Looked up from germline, CDR1 is MNHNS and CDR2 is SASEGT. The chain's CDR3 is CASTLGWTGGGLTSEAFF. DNA for the CDR3: TGTGCCAGCACCCTAGGCTGGACAGGTGGGGGCTTAACGAGTGAAGCTTTCTTT.

The sample holds many counts of this clonotype. This chain joins TRBV28 and TRBJ2-5; D is unclear. Trimming pared 7 bases from V and 1 base from J, leaving 10 bases between. Germline V lookup: CDR1 MDHEN, CDR2 SYDVKM. This CDR3 has 13 amino acids. The CDR3, as DNA: TGTGCCAGCACCCCGTCGGGCCAAGAGACCCAGTACTTC. Its translation is CASTPSGQETQYF. Filled out from reference TRBV28 and TRBJ2-5, the complete variable domain reads DVKVTQSSRYLVKRTGEKVFLECVQDMDHENMFWYRQDPGLGLRLIYFSYDVKMKEKGDIPEGYSVSREKKERFSLILESASTNQTSMYLCASTPSGQETQYFGPGTRLLVL.

The chain couples TRBV19 to TRBJ2-7, with a possible D match to TRBD1 (6 bases). V was pared by 6 bases and J by 0 bases, with 15 bases between. Germline values: CDR1 LNHDA, CDR2 SQIVND (reference sequence). The CDR3 totals 15 residues. CDR3 residues: CASSHAGTISYEQYF. CDR3 bases: TGTGCCAGTAGCCATGCCGGGACAATCTCCTACGAGCAGTACTTC.

This clonotype was counted between two and nine times. For the CDR3, the DNA is TGTGCCAGCAGTTACTTTACAGGGGGTCAGCCCCAGCATTTT. It translates to CASSYFTGGQPQHF. The gene calls are TRBV6-5 and TRBJ1-5, with TRBD1 matching over 8 bases. The CDR3 sequence is 14 residues long. CDR1 is MNHEY and CDR2 is SVGAGI in the germline V gene. The junction had 2 bases not matched to a gene; V was cut back by 1 base and J by 6 bases.

This clonotype was seen ten or more times. The chain joins TRBV14 to TRBJ2-7, with D uncertain. V lost 0 bases and J 3 bases, leaving 12 bases between the germline ends. CDR3 size: 15 residues. Germline-derived CDR1 and CDR2 are SGHDN and FVKESK. The CDR3 nucleotides read TGTGCCAGCAGCCAAGATGCAGGTTACTTCTACGAGCAGTACTTC. This gives the protein CASSQDAGYFYEQYF.

This clonotype was observed at least ten times. The chain has TRBV2 and TRBJ1-6; 7 bases fit TRBD1. This CDR3 has 15 residues. The germline V gene has CDR1 SNHLY and CDR2 FYNNEI. V was pared by 5 bases and J by 6 bases, with 7 bases of the junction left unmatched. The CDR3 reads CASSPATGFNSPLHF. The CDR3 nucleotides are TGTGCCAGCAGTCCCGCGACAGGGTTTAATTCACCCCTCCACTTT.

The sample holds many counts of this clonotype. This sequence joins TRBV12-3 or TRBV12-4 and TRBJ2-4; D remains ambiguous. Trimming shortened V by 7 bases and J by 0 bases, and 10 bases separated the two germline ends. CDR3 size: 14 residues. The CDR3 DNA reads TGTGCCAGCACCTTGACGGTAGCCAAAAACATTCAGTACTTC. This codes for CASTLTVAKNIQYF.

The V call is TRBV3-1, the J call TRBJ2-5; D call uncertain. The CDR3 has 15 amino acids. The germline V gene encodes CDR1 LGHDT and CDR2 YNNKEL (reference sequence). V shed 6 bases and J shed 3 bases, with 17 bases lying between them. This CDR3 is CASSPLVGREETQYF. In DNA form, the CDR3 reads TGTGCCAGCAGTCCTCTTGTGGGCCGGGAAGAGACCCAGTACTTC.